This is a list of T cell receptor beta chains from one sample in a study of blood T cell repertoires in COVID-19. Only in-frame clones appear in the TCRdb table, and some are missing; sequencing was by immunoSEQ multiplex PCR. The table has a few hundred thousand clones, about 88% seen once. The sample consisted of PBMCs or T cells enriched from blood (not recorded which). These receptors were taken from a woman aged 60-75 years in a cohort exposed to, infected with or recovered from COVID-19 (not recorded which). The CDR3 runs from the conserved cysteine through the conserved F or W. A D gene is named only where the DNA matches it firmly. Size values are once, few and many counts, or a class for expanded clones, and some rows have none.

v_call	d_call	clone_size	j_call	cdr3_nt	cdr3_aa
TRBV7-8	TRBD1	few	TRBJ2-7	TGTGCCAGCAGCTTAGGGGGGACAGGGGTCGTTTACGAGCAGTACTTC	CASSLGGTGVVYEQYF
TRBV18	.	.	TRBJ1-4	TGTGCCAGCTCGGGCACACAAAATGAAAAACTGTTTTTT	CASSGTQNEKLFF
TRBV10-2	.	.	TRBJ2-2	TGCGCCAGCAGTGAGATAAACACCGGGGAGCTGTTTTTT	CASSEINTGELFF
TRBV28	TRBD2	.	TRBJ2-3	TGTGCCAGCACCCCTAGCGGGGGCACAGATACGCAGTATTTT	CASTPSGGTDTQYF
TRBV5-4	.	.	TRBJ2-2	TGTGCCAGCCGCCCAGGAGGGGCCGGGGAGCTGTTTTTT	CASRPGGAGELFF
TRBV7-9	.	.	TRBJ1-1	TGTGCCAGCAGCACAGGCTTGAGGTCCGAAGCTTTCTTT	CASSTGLRSEAFF
TRBV28	.	.	TRBJ1-2	TGTGCCAGCAGTTCAGGGGTACGTGGCTACACCTTC	CASSSGVRGYTF
TRBV7-9	.	.	TRBJ2-7	TGTGCCAGCAGCTTAGGGCTAGCGTCCTACGAGCAGTACTTC	CASSLGLASYEQYF
TRBV9	.	.	TRBJ1-2	TGTGCCAGCAGCGGAAGTGGGAGGGGAGGTGGCTACACCTTC	CASSGSGRGGGYTF
TRBV2	TRBD2	.	TRBJ2-2	TGTGCCAGCACCCCAGCGGGAGGGCCCACCGGGGAGCTGTTTTTT	CASTPAGGPTGELFF
TRBV4-2	.	.	TRBJ2-5	TGTGCCAGCAGCCAAGAGGCCGCCGGATCAGGTTACTTC	CASSQEAAGSGYF
TRBV19	.	once	TRBJ1-2	TGTGCCAGTAAGAATAGAAGGGTCCAGGGATTTAACTATGGCTACACCTTC	CASKNRRVQGFNYGYTF
TRBV28	.	.	TRBJ2-7	TGTGCCAGCAGTTCCCCGTCCTCCTACGAGCAGTACTTC	CASSSPSSYEQYF
TRBV7-2	.	.	TRBJ1-4	TGTGCCAGCAGCCCGCATCTGGACACCCGGAATGAAAAACTGTTTTTT	CASSPHLDTRNEKLFF
TRBV21-1	.	.	TRBJ1-3	TGTGCCATCAGGGCAGGGGGCAGAAACACCATATATTTT	CAIRAGGRNTIYF
TRBV5-1	.	.	TRBJ2-7	TGCGCCAGCAGCCCCTTGACAGACCCCTACGAGCAGTACTTC	CASSPLTDPYEQYF
TRBV7-2	TRBD1	.	TRBJ2-1	TGTGCCAGCAGGTTAGGACAGGGGGTCGATGAGCAGTTCTTC	CASRLGQGVDEQFF
TRBV6-4	TRBD1	few	TRBJ1-5	TGTGCCAGCAGTGGCCCGGGACAGGGGTGTGGTCAGCCCCAGCATTTT	CASSGPGQGCGQPQHF
TRBV5-1	.	once	TRBJ1-2	TGCGCCAGCAGCCCGAATCCCTCGACAGGAAAAACCTATGGCTACACCTTC	CASSPNPSTGKTYGYTF
TRBV4-2	TRBD2	once	TRBJ2-7	TGTGCCAGCAGCCAAGACCCGGTCGCGGGAGGGGAGGGGGAGCAGTACTTC	CASSQDPVAGGEGEQYF
TRBV13	.	.	TRBJ1-1	TGTGCCAGCAGCTTTTTACGGGGGACTGAAGCTTTCTTT	CASSFLRGTEAFF
TRBV7-9	.	.	TRBJ2-4	TGTGCCAGCAGTAGGACAGCGCCGGCCAAAAACATTCAGTACTTC	CASSRTAPAKNIQYF
TRBV7-9	TRBD1	many	TRBJ2-7	TGTGCCAGCAGCCCGAGGACAGGCCAGAGCTCCTACGAGCAGTACTTC	CASSPRTGQSSYEQYF
TRBV13	TRBD2	.	TRBJ2-7	TGTGCCAGCAGCTTCAGGCGGGAGAACTACGAGCAGTACTTC	CASSFRRENYEQYF
TRBV4-3	TRBD2	.	TRBJ2-3	TGCGCCAGCAGCCAAGATCGGGGAGGGGCTAGCACAGATACGCAGTATTTT	CASSQDRGGASTDTQYF
TRBV3-1/TRBV3-2	TRBD2	.	TRBJ2-7	TGTGCCAGCAGCCACGGGCTAGCGGGAGTCTACGAGCAGTACTTC	CASSHGLAGVYEQYF
TRBV28	.	.	TRBJ2-7	TGTGCCAGCAGCTTAGCAGGTGGCACCTCCTACGAGCAGTACTTC	CASSLAGGTSYEQYF
TRBV20-1	TRBD1	.	TRBJ1-3	TGCAGTGCTAGTCGAACAGGGGTTAGCTCTGGAAACACCATATATTTT	CSASRTGVSSGNTIYF
TRBV4-3	.	.	TRBJ1-2	TGCGCCAGCAGCCAAGATTCCCAGGGTTCCTATGGCTACACCTTC	CASSQDSQGSYGYTF
TRBV7-3	TRBD2	.	TRBJ2-1	TGTGCCAGCAGCTGGACTAGCGGGACCTACAATGAGCAGTTCTTC	CASSWTSGTYNEQFF
TRBV7-9	.	.	TRBJ2-5	TGTGCCAGCAGCCCTAAGGGCGACAGACCCCCATACTTC	CASSPKGDRPPYF
TRBV7-9	TRBD1	.	TRBJ2-7	TGTGCCAGCAGCTCACCGGGACAGGGCGACTACGAGCAGTACTTC	CASSSPGQGDYEQYF
TRBV9	TRBD2	.	TRBJ2-1	TGTGCCAGCAGCCCTACCCCGGGACTAGCGGGATACAATGAGCAGTTCTTC	CASSPTPGLAGYNEQFF